A single sample gave rise to the 13 T cell receptor beta chains below, sequenced in a study of response to subunit inactivated influenza vaccine. One entry per CDR3 protein results from TCRdb running MiXCR on the RT-PCR reads. The sample lists hundreds of thousands of distinct CDR3 sequences, around 18% occurring once. The sample was PBMCs from blood, taken roughly 5 days after vaccination. Source of these receptors: a man aged 45-65 years who received an inactivated influenza vaccine.

This clonotype was seen a handful of times. V usage is TRBV20-1 and J usage is TRBJ2-3, with 7 bases matching TRBD2. CDR1 and CDR2 (germline): DFQATT, SNEGSKA (reference sequence). The CDR3 runs to 16 residues. V shed 1 base and J 2 bases; nucleotides not matched to a gene: 9. CDR3 in amino acids: CSARGGLADYTDTQYF. The CDR3 bases are TGCAGTGCTAGAGGCGGTCTAGCGGATTACACAGATACGCAGTATTTT.

This clonotype showed up many times. The V gene is TRBV4-2, the J gene TRBJ2-3, with D possibly being TRBD2 (6 bases). The V end was cut by 1 base, the J end by 4 bases, with 18 bases between. The CDR3 is 17 amino acids. The V gene's germline CDR1 is LGHNA and CDR2 YNFKEQ. CDR3 sequence (DNA): TGTGCCAGCAGCCAAGCGAGGGCGGGGTTTGCGCCAGATACGCAGTATTTT. Protein sequence: CASSQARAGFAPDTQYF.

In this sample, this clonotype turned up a few times. The chain is built from TRBV5-1 and TRBJ2-3; D uncertain. Germline loops: CDR1 SGHRS, CDR2 YFSETQ. The CDR3 has 15 amino acids. Trimming pared 6 bases from V and 0 bases from J, leaving 14 bases between. CDR3 DNA sequence: TGCGCCAGCACCTCACAAAGATCTAGCACAGATACGCAGTATTTT. Its translation is CASTSQRSSTDTQYF.

This clonotype was picked up many times. V and J are TRBV5-6 and TRBJ2-1, with TRBD1 identical over 7 bases. J gave up 7 bases and V 0 bases, and 10 bases lay outside the gene matches. From germline, CDR1 is SGHDT and CDR2 YYEEEE. The CDR3 extends over 16 amino acids. The CDR3 nucleotides are TGTGCCAGCAGCTTGGCCTTGAAGGGGGCGCGTAATGAGCAGTTCTTC. Protein: CASSLALKGARNEQFF. The full variable domain, rest sourced from reference TRBV5-6 and TRBJ2-1, is DAGVTQSPTHLIKTRGQQVTLRCSPKSGHDTVSWYQQALGQGPQFIFQYYEEEERQRGNFPDRFSGHQFPNYSSELNVNALLLGDSALYLCASSLALKGARNEQFFGPGTRLTVL.

V and J are TRBV28 and TRBJ2-4; D gene unclear. V was shortened by 8 bases and J by 6 bases, with 14 bases between the two germline ends. The CDR3 has 13 residues. Germline CDR1 and CDR2: MDHEN and SYDVKM. CDR3 sequence: CASEPGQGNIQYF. In nucleotides, the CDR3 is TGTGCCAGCGAACCGGGTCAAGGAAACATTCAGTACTTC.

CDR3 residues: CASSLAGTARGPQHF. The CDR3 DNA sequence: TGTGCCAGCAGCTTAGCGGGGACAGCCCGGGGCCCCCAGCATTTT. The chain joins TRBV11-1 to TRBJ1-5; 7 bases line up with TRBD1. The CDR3 covers 15 residues. The V gene's germline CDR1 is SGHAT and CDR2 FQDESV (reference sequence). Trimming removed 0 bases from V and 10 bases from J; junction bases left unmatched: 9.

The CDR3 is CASSVAQGSEQYF. DNA of the CDR3: TGTGCCAGCAGTGTAGCTCAGGGAAGCGAGCAGTACTTC. V usage is TRBV2 and J usage is TRBJ2-7; D possibly corresponds to TRBD1 (5 bases). This CDR3 comprises 13 residues. The germline gives CDR1 SNHLY, CDR2 FYNNEI. Trimming left V 4 bases short and J 6 bases short, with 13 bases between. The whole variable domain, remainder taken from reference TRBV2 and TRBJ2-7, is EPEVTQTPSHQVTQMGQEVILRCVPISNHLYFYWYRQILGQKVEFLVSFYNNEISEKSEIFDDQFSVERPDGSNFTLKIRSTKLEDSAMYFCASSVAQGSEQYFGPGTRLTVT.

At least ten counts were recorded for this clonotype. The chain combines TRBV20-1 with TRBJ2-1, with D maybe TRBD2 (7 bases). CDR3 length: 15 residues. The germline CDR1 and CDR2 sequences are DFQATT and SNEGSKA (reference sequence). V lost 0 bases and J lost 2, with 11 bases in between. DNA for the CDR3: TGCAGTGCTAGAGATCGGGGGGCAACCTACAATGAGCAGTTCTTC. It specifies CSARDRGATYNEQFF.

The V call is TRBV27, the J call TRBJ1-1; D gene ambiguous. The CDR3 has 13 residues. V lost 1 base, J lost 6 bases, and 9 bases lay in between. Germline CDR1 MNHEY, CDR2 SMNVEV (reference sequence). The CDR3 DNA follows: TGTGCCAGCAGTTTATTATTGAGCTCTGAAGCTTTCTTT. Amino acid sequence: CASSLLLSSEAFF.

This clonotype was detected many times. The chain is built from TRBV6-2 or TRBV6-3 and TRBJ2-1; a weak D match, TRBD1 (5 bases). Germline values: CDR1 MNHEY, CDR2 SVGEGT. The V end was cut by 7 bases, the J end by 9 bases, with 22 bases between. The CDR3 extends over 15 amino acids. CDR3 sequence (DNA): TGTGCCAGCAAAATCACCCCCCCTGGGGCTGGTGAGCAGTTCTTC. As protein: CASKITPPGAGEQFF.

The chain couples TRBV5-1 to TRBJ1-6; D is possibly TRBD1 (5 bases). This CDR3 is built from 14 residues. The germline CDR1 and CDR2 sequences are SGHRS and YFSETQ. With 4 bases removed from V and 10 bases from J, the gap between germline ends came to 15 bases. CDR3 region: CASSGGGEGSPLHF. CDR3 in DNA: TGCGCCAGCAGCGGTGGGGGGGAAGGCTCACCCCTCCACTTT.

The chain employs TRBV14 and TRBJ2-5, with 8 bases that match TRBD1. V lost 4 bases to trimming and J lost 1 base; unmatched junction nucleotides: 2. The CDR3 is 14 residues long. The V gene's germline CDR1 is SGHDN and CDR2 FVKESK. The CDR3 loop reads CASSPGQAQETQYF. The CDR3 DNA reads TGTGCCAGCAGCCCGGGACAGGCCCAAGAGACCCAGTACTTC.

The rearrangement joins TRBV20-1 to TRBJ2-7, with TRBD2 as a possible D gene (5 bases). The CDR3 contains 14 residues. V was cut by 0 bases and J by 2 bases, with 11 bases left in between. Germline CDR1 and CDR2: DFQATT and SNEGSKA (reference sequence). For the CDR3, the DNA is TGCAGTGCTAGAGATACTAGGGTTGCCTACGAGCAGTACTTC. Translating it yields CSARDTRVAYEQYF.